The sample holds one count of the clone carrying this T cell receptor (beta chain). Its matching antigen is unknown. The data originate from a study of vaccination effects on CD4 cells after COVID-19. Across the whole study: As their vaccination, participants received two doses of either BNT162b2 or mRNA-1273.

Antigen-specific CD4+ T cells were expanded (with viral peptide pools) by the ViraFEST assay ahead of sequencing. The culture ran for approximately 11 days before CD4+ T cells were isolated. Wells containing two million PBMC each were cultured with 10 IU/ml IL-2 and around 10 ug/ml peptides. At days 3 and 7, half of the medium was exchanged for IL-2 medium. Repertoires were generated with immunoSEQ multiplex PCR, while TCRdb's copy carries only in-frame clones and drops some. Among tens of thousands of clones listed, roughly 73% were seen once. Source: CD4+ T cells from PBMCs cultured with HCoV-229E spike peptides, taken before COVID-19 vaccination. The receptor's source is a human donor who received a COVID-19 vaccine.

In DNA, the CDR3 is TGTGCCAGCAGTTACACCCTTGCGCAGCCCCAGCATTTT. Amino acid sequence: CASSYTLAQPQHF. J is TRBJ1-5 and V is TRBV6-5; D uncertain. V shed 2 bases and J shed 7 bases, with 9 bases lying between them. Germline lookup yields CDR1 MNHEY and CDR2 SVGAGI. There are 13 residues in the CDR3.